The clone carrying this TCR beta chain has a handful of counts. Its antigen is still unknown. This specimen comes from a study of cytomegalovirus exposure and HLA in healthy donors. Findings of the study overall: Near-uniform donor sequencing depth was presumed by presence/absence analyses. Across donors, most TCRs were seen rarely, yet some public ones were widespread.

The PCR was carried out with 60 Vbeta primers and 13 Jbeta primers. The assay was immunoSEQ multiplex PCR, and TCRdb's table has in-frame clones only and misses some. Of around 230,000 clones listed, approximately 81% were seen once; the top ten hold about 0.25%. Trimming removed 10 bases at V and 1 base at J, with 16 bases between. The CDR3 is made up of 14 amino acids. Per the germline V gene, CDR1 is MNHNS and CDR2 is SASEGT. The chain combines TRBV6-1 with TRBJ1-1, with D maybe TRBD1 (5 bases). Sequencing input: PBMCs. The TCR sequence derives from a girl aged 2-9 years in good health and CMV-seronegative. DNA of the CDR3: TGTGCCACCGGGGGGGGACGCCGGAACACTGAAGCTTTCTTT. Its translation: CATGGGRRNTEAFF.